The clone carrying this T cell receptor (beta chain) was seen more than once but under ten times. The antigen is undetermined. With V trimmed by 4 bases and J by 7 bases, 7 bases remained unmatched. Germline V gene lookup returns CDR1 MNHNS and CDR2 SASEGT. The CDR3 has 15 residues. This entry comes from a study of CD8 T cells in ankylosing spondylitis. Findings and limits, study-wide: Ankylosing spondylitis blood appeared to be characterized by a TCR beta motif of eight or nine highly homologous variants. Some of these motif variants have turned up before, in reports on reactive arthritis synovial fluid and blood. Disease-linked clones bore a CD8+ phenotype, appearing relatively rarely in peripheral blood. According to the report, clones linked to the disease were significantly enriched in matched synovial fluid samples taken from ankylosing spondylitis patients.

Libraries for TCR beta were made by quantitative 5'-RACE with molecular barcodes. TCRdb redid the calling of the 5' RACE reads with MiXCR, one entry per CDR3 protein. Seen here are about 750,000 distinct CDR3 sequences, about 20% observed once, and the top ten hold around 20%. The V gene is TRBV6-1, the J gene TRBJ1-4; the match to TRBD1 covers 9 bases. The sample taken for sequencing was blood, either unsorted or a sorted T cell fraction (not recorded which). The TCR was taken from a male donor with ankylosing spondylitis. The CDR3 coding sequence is TGTGCCAGCAGTGGTACAGGGGGCGAGAGTGAAAAACTGTTTTTT. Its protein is CASSGTGGESEKLFF.